The entry below describes one T cell receptor beta chain. Its antigen is as yet unknown. This sample stems from a study of breast tumors, draining lymph nodes, adjacent tissues. Study-level points and caveats: Compared with basal-like, luminal-like tumors shared significantly more repertoire with nontumor tissue.

This CDR3 has 12 residues. V lost 1 base and J lost 11, with 12 bases in between. The germline CDR1 and CDR2 sequences are MNHNS and SASEGT. Samples came from axillary lymph nodes draining the breast cancer. TCRdb re-derived calls from the multiplex PCR reads in MiXCR, one entry per CDR3 protein. The repertoire holds about 130,000 distinct CDR3 sequences, with about 20% as singletons. The chain links TRBV6-1 to TRBJ2-7, with D perhaps given as TRBD1 or TRBD2 (6 bases each). The receptor comes from a female donor with breast cancer. Some clones in this sample may be carry-over from other donors' samples. The sample consisted of axillary lymph node tissue. CDR3 residues: CASSEGAGEEYF. The CDR3, as DNA: TGTGCCAGCAGTGAAGGGGCAGGGGAGGAGTACTTC.